The rows below give T cell receptor beta chains drawn from one sample of a study of Graves' ophthalmopathy and Graves' hyperthyroidism. TCRdb itself ran the multiplex PCR reads through MiXCR, one entry per CDR3 protein. Of 400,000 or so distinct CDR3 sequences in the sample, roughly 15% are singletons; the top ten hold 2.4%. The sequenced sample consisted of peripheral blood. The receptors here all came from an adult woman with stable Graves' hyperthyroidism. The CDR3 runs from the conserved cysteine through the conserved F or W. Fields, in order: V gene, D gene, J gene, clone size, CDR3 protein, CDR3 DNA. A D gene is named only where the DNA matches it firmly. Only some rows state a clone size, as once, few, many or a class for expanded clones.

v_call: TRBV28
d_call: NA
j_call: TRBJ1-2
clone_size: many
cdr3_aa: CASSLVTGRSYGYTF
cdr3_nt: TGTGCCAGCAGTTTAGTTACAGGGCGCAGCTATGGCTACACCTTC

v_call: TRBV29-1
d_call: NA
j_call: TRBJ2-5
clone_size: many
cdr3_aa: CSVEDQGPVGETQYF
cdr3_nt: TGCAGCGTTGAAGATCAGGGACCGGTGGGTGAGACCCAGTACTTC

v_call: TRBV11-2
d_call: NA
j_call: TRBJ1-3
clone_size: many
cdr3_aa: CASSLGASLGGNTIYF
cdr3_nt: TGTGCCAGCAGCCTAGGTGCCAGCCTAGGTGGAAACACCATATATTTT

v_call: TRBV20-1
d_call: NA
j_call: TRBJ2-2
clone_size: many
cdr3_aa: CSARGPPPMGTGELFF
cdr3_nt: TGCAGTGCTAGGGGCCCGCCACCTATGGGCACCGGGGAGCTGTTTTTT

v_call: TRBV12-3/TRBV12-4
d_call: TRBD1
j_call: TRBJ1-2
clone_size: NA
cdr3_aa: CASGLVLGTGGSYGYTF
cdr3_nt: TGTGCCAGCGGATTGGTCCTAGGGACAGGGGGCAGCTATGGCTACACCTTC

v_call: TRBV12-3/TRBV12-4
d_call: NA
j_call: TRBJ2-3
clone_size: few
cdr3_aa: CASSFWDKAADTQYF
cdr3_nt: TGTGCCAGCAGTTTCTGGGACAAAGCGGCAGATACGCAGTATTTT

v_call: TRBV7-3
d_call: TRBD2
j_call: TRBJ2-5
clone_size: many
cdr3_aa: CASSPLGGGSQETQYF
cdr3_nt: TGTGCCAGCAGCCCCTTGGGGGGGGGGTCCCAAGAGACCCAGTACTTC

v_call: TRBV6-5
d_call: NA
j_call: TRBJ1-1
clone_size: many
cdr3_aa: CARKNPRDTKNTEAFF
cdr3_nt: TGTGCCAGAAAGAACCCACGGGACACAAAGAACACTGAAGCTTTCTTT

v_call: TRBV20-1
d_call: NA
j_call: TRBJ1-1
clone_size: many
cdr3_aa: CRLNTEAFF
cdr3_nt: TGCAGGCTGAACACTGAAGCTTTCTTT

v_call: TRBV20-1
d_call: NA
j_call: TRBJ1-1
clone_size: many
cdr3_aa: CSARRAGANTEAFF
cdr3_nt: TGCAGTGCTCGTCGTGCAGGGGCGAACACTGAAGCTTTCTTT

v_call: TRBV3-1
d_call: NA
j_call: TRBJ2-7
clone_size: many
cdr3_aa: CASSQDSTYEQYF
cdr3_nt: TGTGCCAGCAGCCAGGACAGTACCTACGAGCAGTACTTC

v_call: TRBV6-1
d_call: TRBD1
j_call: TRBJ1-1
clone_size: NA
cdr3_aa: CASSELQGIGTEAFF
cdr3_nt: TGTGCCAGCAGTGAATTACAGGGGATCGGTACTGAAGCTTTCTTT

v_call: TRBV20-1
d_call: TRBD2
j_call: TRBJ2-7
clone_size: many
cdr3_aa: CSARGGTSSAEQYF
cdr3_nt: TGCAGTGCTAGAGGGGGGACTAGTTCGGCCGAGCAGTACTTC

v_call: TRBV9
d_call: NA
j_call: TRBJ1-5
clone_size: many
cdr3_aa: CASSPTLQSNQPQHF
cdr3_nt: TGTGCCAGCAGCCCTACCCTACAGAGTAATCAGCCCCAGCATTTT